This TCR beta chain was captured by sequencing in a study of T cell responses to AZD1222 COVID-19 vaccine. Study-wide results and limits: The sample set comprised mostly white British donors with more females, and clonal diversity was possibly underestimated. Nearly half of unique spike-specific TCRs reportedly avoided B.1.351 and B.1.1.7 mutated regions. Breadth and depth of Spike-specific TCRs rose after two AZD1222 doses.

This CDR3 has 14 amino acids. V lost 4 bases to trimming and J lost 4 bases; unmatched junction nucleotides: 5. Germline V gene data show CDR1 as SNHLY and CDR2 as FYNNEI. The method was immunoSEQ multiplex PCR; TCRdb's version includes in-frame clones alone and lacks a portion of them. The sample includes 100,000 to 130,000 clones, about nine tenths of them seen just once. In the case of this clone: As yet, its antigen is unknown.

The chain joins TRBV2 to TRBJ2-7; 9 nucleotides align to TRBD1. The source was peripheral blood, collected 28 days after the second AZD1222 dose. The clonotype was recovered from an adult who received the AZD1222 COVID-19 vaccine. CDR3 bases: TGTGCCAGCAGTGGTGGGACAGGGTTTTACGAGCAGTACTTC. This encodes CASSGGTGFYEQYF.